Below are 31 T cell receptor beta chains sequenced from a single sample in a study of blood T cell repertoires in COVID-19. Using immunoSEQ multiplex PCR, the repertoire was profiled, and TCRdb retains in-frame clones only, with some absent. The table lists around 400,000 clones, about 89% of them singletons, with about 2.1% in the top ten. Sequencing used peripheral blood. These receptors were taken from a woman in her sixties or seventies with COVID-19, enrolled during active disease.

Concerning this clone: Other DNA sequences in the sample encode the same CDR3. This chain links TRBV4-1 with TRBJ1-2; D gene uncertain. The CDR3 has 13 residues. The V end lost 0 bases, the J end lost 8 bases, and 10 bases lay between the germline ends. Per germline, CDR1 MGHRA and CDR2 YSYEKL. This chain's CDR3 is CASSQDQGRGYTF. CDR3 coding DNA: TGCGCCAGCAGCCAAGATCAAGGGAGGGGCTACACCTTC.

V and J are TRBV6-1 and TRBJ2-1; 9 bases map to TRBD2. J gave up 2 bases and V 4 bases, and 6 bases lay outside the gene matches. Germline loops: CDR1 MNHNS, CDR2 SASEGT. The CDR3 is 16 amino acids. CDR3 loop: CASSGGERGAYNEQFF. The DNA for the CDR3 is TGTGCCAGCAGTGGCGGGGAGCGGGGGGCCTACAATGAGCAGTTCTTC.

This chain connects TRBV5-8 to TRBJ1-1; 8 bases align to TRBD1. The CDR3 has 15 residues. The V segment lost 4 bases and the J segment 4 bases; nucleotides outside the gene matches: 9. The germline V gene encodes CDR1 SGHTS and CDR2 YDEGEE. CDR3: CASSTRTGRPTEAFF. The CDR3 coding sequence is TGTGCCAGCAGCACACGGACAGGGAGGCCCACTGAAGCTTTCTTT. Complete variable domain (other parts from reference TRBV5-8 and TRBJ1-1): EAGVTQSPTHLIKTRGQQATLRCSPISGHTSVYWYQQALGLGLQFLLWYDEGEERNRGNFPPRFSGRQFPNYSSELNVNALELEDSALYLCASSTRTGRPTEAFFGQGTRLTVV.

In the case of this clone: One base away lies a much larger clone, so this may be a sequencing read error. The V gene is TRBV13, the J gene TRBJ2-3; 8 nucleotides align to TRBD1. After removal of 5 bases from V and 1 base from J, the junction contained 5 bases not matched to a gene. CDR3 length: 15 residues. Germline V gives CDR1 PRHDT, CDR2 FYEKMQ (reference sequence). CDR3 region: CASSPDRGGTDTQYF. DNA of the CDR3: TGTGCCAGCAGCCCAGACAGGGGAGGCACAGATACGCAGTATTTT.

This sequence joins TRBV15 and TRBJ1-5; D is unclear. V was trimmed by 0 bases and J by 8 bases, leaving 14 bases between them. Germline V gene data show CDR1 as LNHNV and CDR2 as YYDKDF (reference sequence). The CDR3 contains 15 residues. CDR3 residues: CATSRDGQPIKPQHF. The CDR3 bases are TGTGCCACCAGCAGAGATGGGCAGCCCATTAAGCCCCAGCATTTT.

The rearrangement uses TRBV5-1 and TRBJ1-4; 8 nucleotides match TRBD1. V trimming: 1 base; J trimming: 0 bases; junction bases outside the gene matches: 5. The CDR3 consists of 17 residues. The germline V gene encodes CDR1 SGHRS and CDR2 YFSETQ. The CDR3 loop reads CASSLHGQGPTNEKLFF. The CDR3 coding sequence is TGCGCCAGCAGCTTGCATGGACAGGGACCAACTAATGAAAAACTGTTTTTT.

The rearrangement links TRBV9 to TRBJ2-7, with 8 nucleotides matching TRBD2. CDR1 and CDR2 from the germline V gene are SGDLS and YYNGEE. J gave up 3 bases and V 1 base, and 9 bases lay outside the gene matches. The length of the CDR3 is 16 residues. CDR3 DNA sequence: TGTGCCAGCAGCGTAAGGACTAGCCCAGGAGTCTACGAGCAGTACTTC. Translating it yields CASSVRTSPGVYEQYF.

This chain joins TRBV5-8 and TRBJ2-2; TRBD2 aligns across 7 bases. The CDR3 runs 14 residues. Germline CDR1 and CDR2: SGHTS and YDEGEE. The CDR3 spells CASTREVNTGELFF. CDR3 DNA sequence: TGTGCGAGTACCCGGGAGGTTAACACCGGGGAGCTGTTTTTT.

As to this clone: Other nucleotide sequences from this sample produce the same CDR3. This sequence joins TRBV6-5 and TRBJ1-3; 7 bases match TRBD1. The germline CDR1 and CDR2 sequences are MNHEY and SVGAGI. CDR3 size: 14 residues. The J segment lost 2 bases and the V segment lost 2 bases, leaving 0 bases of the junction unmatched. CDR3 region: CASSYDRAGNTIYF. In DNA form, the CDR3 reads TGTGCCAGCAGTTACGACAGGGCTGGAAACACCATATATTTT.

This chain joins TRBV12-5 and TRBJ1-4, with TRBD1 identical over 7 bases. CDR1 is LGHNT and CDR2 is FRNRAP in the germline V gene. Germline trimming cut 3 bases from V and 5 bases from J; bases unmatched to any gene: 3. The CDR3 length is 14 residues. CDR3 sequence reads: CASGFGDSNEKLFF. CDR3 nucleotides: TGTGCTAGTGGTTTTGGGGACAGCAATGAAAAACTGTTTTTT.

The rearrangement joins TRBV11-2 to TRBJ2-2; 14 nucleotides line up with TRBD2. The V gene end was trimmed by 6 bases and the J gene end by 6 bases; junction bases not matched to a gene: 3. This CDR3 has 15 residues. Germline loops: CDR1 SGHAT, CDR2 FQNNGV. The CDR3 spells CASSQTSGGAGELFF. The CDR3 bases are TGTGCCAGCAGTCAGACTAGCGGGGGGGCCGGGGAGCTGTTTTTT.

Here the CDR3 reads CASSPEQGFNQPQHF. The CDR3, as DNA: TGTGCCAGCAGCCCGGAACAGGGGTTCAATCAGCCCCAGCATTTT. This chain uses TRBV5-5 with TRBJ1-5, with TRBD1 matching over 7 bases. V was clipped by 4 bases and J by 3 bases; unmatched bases: 7. The CDR3 extends over 15 amino acids. CDR1 and CDR2 (germline): SGHKS, YYEKEE (reference sequence).

In nucleotides, the CDR3 is TGTGCCAGCAGCCCTACTCGGGGAACGACCTACGAGCAGTACTTC. It encodes CASSPTRGTTYEQYF. This rearrangement joins TRBV7-8 to TRBJ2-7, with a weak D call TRBD2 (5 bases). Trimming cost V 5 bases and J 2 bases, with 16 bases left between them. The CDR3 length is 15 residues. CDR1 is SGHVS, CDR2 FQNEAQ, per germline.

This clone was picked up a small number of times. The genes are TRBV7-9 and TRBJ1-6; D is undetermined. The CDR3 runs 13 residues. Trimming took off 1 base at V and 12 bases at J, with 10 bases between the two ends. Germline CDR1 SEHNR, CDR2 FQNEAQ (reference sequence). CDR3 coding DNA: TGTGCCAGCAGCTTAGAAGGCCGAGGACCCCTCCACTTT. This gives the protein CASSLEGRGPLHF.

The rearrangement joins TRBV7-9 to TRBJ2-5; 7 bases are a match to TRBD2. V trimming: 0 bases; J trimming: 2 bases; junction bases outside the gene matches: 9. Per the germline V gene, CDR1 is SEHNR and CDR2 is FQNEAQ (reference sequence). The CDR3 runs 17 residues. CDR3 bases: TGTGCCAGCAGCTTAGCGCCTTTAGCGGGTGCACAAGAGACCCAGTACTTC. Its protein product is CASSLAPLAGAQETQYF.

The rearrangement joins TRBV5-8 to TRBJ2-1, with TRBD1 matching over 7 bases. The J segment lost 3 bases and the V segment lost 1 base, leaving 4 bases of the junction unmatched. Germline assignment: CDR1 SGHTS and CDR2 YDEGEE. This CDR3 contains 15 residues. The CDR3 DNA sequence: TGTGCCAGCAGCTTGATGGGGGACAGCTACAATGAGCAGTTCTTC. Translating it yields CASSLMGDSYNEQFF. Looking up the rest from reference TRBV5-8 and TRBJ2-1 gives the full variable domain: EAGVTQSPTHLIKTRGQQATLRCSPISGHTSVYWYQQALGLGLQFLLWYDEGEERNRGNFPPRFSGRQFPNYSSELNVNALELEDSALYLCASSLMGDSYNEQFFGPGTRLTVL.

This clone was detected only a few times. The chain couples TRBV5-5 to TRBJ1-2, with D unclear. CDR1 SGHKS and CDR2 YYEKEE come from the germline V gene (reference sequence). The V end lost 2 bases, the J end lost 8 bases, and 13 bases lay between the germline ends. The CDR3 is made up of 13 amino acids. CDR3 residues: CASSLTRGEGYTF. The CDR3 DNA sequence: TGTGCCAGCAGCTTAACACGGGGTGAGGGCTACACCTTC.

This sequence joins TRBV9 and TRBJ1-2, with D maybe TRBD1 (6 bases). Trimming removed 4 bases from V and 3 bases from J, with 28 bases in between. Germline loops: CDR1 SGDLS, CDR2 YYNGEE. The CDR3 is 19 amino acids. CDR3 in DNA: TGTGCCAGCAGCCCGTTGGCCTTGACTTACGGGGACAAAGACTATGGCTACACCTTC. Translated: CASSPLALTYGDKDYGYTF.

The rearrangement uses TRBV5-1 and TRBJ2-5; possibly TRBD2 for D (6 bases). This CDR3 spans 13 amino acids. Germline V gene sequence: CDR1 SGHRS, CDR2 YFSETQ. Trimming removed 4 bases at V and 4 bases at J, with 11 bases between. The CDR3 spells CASSLGLGETQYF. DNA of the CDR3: TGCGCCAGCAGCCTGGGACTGGGAGAGACCCAGTACTTC.

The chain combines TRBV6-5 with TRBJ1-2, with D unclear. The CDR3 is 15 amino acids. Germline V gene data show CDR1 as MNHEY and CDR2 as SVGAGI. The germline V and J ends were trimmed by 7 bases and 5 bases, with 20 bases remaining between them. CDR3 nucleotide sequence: TGTGCCAGCACCCCCCTCTCGCCGGACTTTTATGGCTACACCTTC. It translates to CASTPLSPDFYGYTF.

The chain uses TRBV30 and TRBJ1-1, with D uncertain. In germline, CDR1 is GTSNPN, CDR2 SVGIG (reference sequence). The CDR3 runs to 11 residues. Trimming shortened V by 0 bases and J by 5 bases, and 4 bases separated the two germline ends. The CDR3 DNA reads TGTGCCTGGAGTGTACAGACTGAAGCTTTCTTT. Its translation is CAWSVQTEAFF.

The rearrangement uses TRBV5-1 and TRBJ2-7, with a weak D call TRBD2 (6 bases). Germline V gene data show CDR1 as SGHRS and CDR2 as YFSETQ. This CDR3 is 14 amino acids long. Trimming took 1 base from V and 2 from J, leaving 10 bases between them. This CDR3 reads CASSLSGDAYEQYF. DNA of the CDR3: TGCGCCAGCAGCTTGTCGGGGGACGCCTACGAGCAGTACTTC.

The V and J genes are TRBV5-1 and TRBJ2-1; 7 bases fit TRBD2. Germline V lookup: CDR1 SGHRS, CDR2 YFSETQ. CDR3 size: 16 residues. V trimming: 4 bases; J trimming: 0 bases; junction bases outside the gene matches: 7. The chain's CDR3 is CASSPEAGSSYNEQFF. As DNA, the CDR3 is TGCGCCAGCAGCCCAGAAGCGGGGAGCTCCTACAATGAGCAGTTCTTC.

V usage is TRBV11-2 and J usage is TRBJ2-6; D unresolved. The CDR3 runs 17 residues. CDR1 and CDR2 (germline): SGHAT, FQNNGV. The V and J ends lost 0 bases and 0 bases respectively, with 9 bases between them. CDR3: CASSLDTAHSGANVLTF. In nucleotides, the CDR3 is TGTGCCAGCAGCTTAGATACAGCCCACTCTGGGGCCAACGTCCTGACTTTC.

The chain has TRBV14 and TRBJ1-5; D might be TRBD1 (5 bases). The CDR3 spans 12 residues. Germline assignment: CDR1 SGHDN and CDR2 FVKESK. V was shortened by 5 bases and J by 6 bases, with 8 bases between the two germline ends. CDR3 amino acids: CASSRGTQPQHF. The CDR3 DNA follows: TGTGCCAGCAGCAGGGGAACTCAGCCCCAGCATTTT.

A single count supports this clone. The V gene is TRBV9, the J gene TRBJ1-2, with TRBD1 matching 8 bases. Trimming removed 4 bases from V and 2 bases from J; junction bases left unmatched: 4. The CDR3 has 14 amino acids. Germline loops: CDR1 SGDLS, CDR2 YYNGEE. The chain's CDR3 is CASSPRQGNYGYTF. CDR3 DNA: TGTGCCAGCAGCCCGCGACAGGGGAACTATGGCTACACCTTC.

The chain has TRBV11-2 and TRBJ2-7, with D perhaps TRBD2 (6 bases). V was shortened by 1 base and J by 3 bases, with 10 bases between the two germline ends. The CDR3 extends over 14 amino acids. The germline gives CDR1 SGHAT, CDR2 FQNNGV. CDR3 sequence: CASSLAAGGYEQYF. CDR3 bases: TGTGCCAGCAGCTTAGCTGCCGGGGGCTACGAGCAGTACTTC.

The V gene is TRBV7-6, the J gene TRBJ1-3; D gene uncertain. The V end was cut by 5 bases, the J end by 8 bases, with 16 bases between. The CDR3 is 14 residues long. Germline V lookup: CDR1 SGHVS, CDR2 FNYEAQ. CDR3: CASSPRSTVDTIYF. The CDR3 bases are TGTGCCAGCAGCCCCAGGTCTACAGTGGACACCATATATTTT.

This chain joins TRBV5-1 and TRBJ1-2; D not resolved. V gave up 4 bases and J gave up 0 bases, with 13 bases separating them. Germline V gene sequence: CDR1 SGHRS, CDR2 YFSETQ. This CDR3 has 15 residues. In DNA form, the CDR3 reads TGCGCCAGCAGCAGAACGTTTGCGTCTAACTATGGCTACACCTTC. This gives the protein CASSRTFASNYGYTF.

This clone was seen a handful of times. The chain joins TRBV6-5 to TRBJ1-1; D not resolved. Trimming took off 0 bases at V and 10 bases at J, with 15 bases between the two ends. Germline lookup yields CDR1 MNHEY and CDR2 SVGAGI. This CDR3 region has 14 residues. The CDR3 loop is CASSYSIRPGRAFF. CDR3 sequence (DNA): TGTGCCAGCAGTTACTCGATTCGGCCGGGTCGAGCTTTCTTT.

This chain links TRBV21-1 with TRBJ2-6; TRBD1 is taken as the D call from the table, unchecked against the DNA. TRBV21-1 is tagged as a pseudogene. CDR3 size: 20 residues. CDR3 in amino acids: CASSTGILRIWNSGANVLTF. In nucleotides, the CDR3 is TGTGCCAGCTCAACCGGAATCCTCAGGATCTGGAACTCTGGGGCCAACGTCCTGACTTTC.